This is a list of T cell receptor beta chains from one sample in a study of vaccination and CD4 T cells after COVID-19. Antigen specificity for these receptors is unknown. TCRdb reprocessed the PCR reads via MiXCR and lists one record per CDR3 protein. The repertoire includes under 15,000 distinct CDR3 sequences, roughly 75% of them detected once, and approximately 10% sits in the top ten. The sample consisted of CD4+ T cells from blood, cultured in vitro. The source is a human donor who had recovered from COVID-19. CDR3s include the opening cysteine and the closing phenylalanine or tryptophan. The D gene is left open where the match is weak.

TRBJ1-2	NA	TRBV23-1	CASSQGKGGPTNYGYTF
TRBJ1-5	NA	TRBV15	CATSRVIGNQPQHF
TRBJ1-1	NA	TRBV24-1	CATSDRTAEAFF
TRBJ2-5	NA	TRBV24-1	CATSDSTRGLQETQYF
TRBJ1-2	NA	TRBV12-3/TRBV12-4	CASSKDRVSNYGYTF
TRBJ2-7	NA	TRBV6-1	CASILGTTYEQYF
TRBJ1-6	NA	TRBV20-1	CSATPMGSYNSPLHF
TRBJ1-1	NA	TRBV5-4	CASSLAGGHGAEAFF
TRBJ2-1	NA	TRBV9	CASSVTGGASYNEQFF
TRBJ2-5	NA	TRBV20-1	CSAPRTGEETQYF
TRBJ1-1	NA	TRBV7-2	CASSLEASMNTEAFF
TRBJ2-3	NA	TRBV20-1	CSASGPTSDTQYF
TRBJ2-2	NA	TRBV21-1	CASHKGGLSTGELFF
TRBJ1-2	NA	TRBV20-1	CSARRRGVDNYGYTF
TRBJ1-5	NA	TRBV6-2/TRBV6-3	CASRPTSGARGQPQHF
TRBJ1-1	NA	TRBV20-1	CSVGASLMNTEAFF
TRBJ2-5	TRBD1	TRBV7-9	CAVGTDHGETQYF
TRBJ1-2	NA	TRBV6-1	CASSIDRSFGYTF
TRBJ2-7	NA	TRBV23-1	CASSQFCRGWGSYEQYF
TRBJ2-5	TRBD2	TRBV20-1	CSARLAGQTQYF
TRBJ1-6	NA	TRBV7-2	CASSLLNQGTRSPLHF
TRBJ1-5	NA	TRBV4-3	CASSQDSHSNQPQHF
TRBJ1-2	NA	TRBV18	CASSHGGEYGYTF
TRBJ2-7	NA	TRBV6-5	CASSYTYKPGPNSGEQYF
TRBJ1-1	NA	TRBV11-3	CASSPIGHLNTEAFF